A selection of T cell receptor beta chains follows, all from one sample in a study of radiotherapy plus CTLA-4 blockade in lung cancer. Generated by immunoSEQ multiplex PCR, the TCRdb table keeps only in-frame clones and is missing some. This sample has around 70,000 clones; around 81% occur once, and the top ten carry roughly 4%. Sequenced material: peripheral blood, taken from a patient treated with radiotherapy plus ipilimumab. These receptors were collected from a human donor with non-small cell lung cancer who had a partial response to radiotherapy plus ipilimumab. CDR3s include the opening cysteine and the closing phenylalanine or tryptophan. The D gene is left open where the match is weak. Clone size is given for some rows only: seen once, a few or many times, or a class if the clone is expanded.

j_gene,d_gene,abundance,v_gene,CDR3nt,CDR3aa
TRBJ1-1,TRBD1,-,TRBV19,TGTGCCAGTATGGGGACAGAGAAGAACACTGAAGCTTTCTTT,CASMGTEKNTEAFF
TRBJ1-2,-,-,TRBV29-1,TGCAGCGTTGAAGGGATAGGCAGGGCGGGAGGCTACACCTTC,CSVEGIGRAGGYTF
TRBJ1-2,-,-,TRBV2,TGTGCCATCGGGGGCCGGACAGACCAGAAAGCGGGGGATGGCTACACCTTC,CAIGGRTDQKAGDGYTF
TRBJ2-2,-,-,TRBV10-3,TGTGCCATCAAACAGGGAGAGGACGGGGAGCTGTTTTTT,CAIKQGEDGELFF
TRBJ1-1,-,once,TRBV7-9,TGTGCCAGCAGCTTAGGAGAGATGAACACTGAAGCTTTCTTT,CASSLGEMNTEAFF
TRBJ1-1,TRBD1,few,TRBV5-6,TGTGCCAGCAGCTCCCCGGGACAGATGAACACTGAAGCTTTCTTT,CASSSPGQMNTEAFF
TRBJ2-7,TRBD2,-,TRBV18,TGTGCCAGCTCACCTCCTAGCGGGAGGGTAACCTACGAGCAGTACTTC,CASSPPSGRVTYEQYF
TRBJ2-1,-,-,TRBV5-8,TGTGCCAGCAGCTTCCGGCGGGTCTCCTACAATGAGCAGTTCTTC,CASSFRRVSYNEQFF
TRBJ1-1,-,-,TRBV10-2,TGCGCCAGCAGTGAGTCGGAGGGAGTCACTGAAGCTTTCTTT,CASSESEGVTEAFF
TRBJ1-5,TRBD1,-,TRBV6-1,TGTGCCAGCAGTGGGAGGGGGAGCGCAGGGGGTGCCTATAGCAATCAGCCCCAGCATTTT,CASSGRGSAGGAYSNQPQHF
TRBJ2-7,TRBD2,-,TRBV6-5,TGTGCCAGTCATCCTCTCCCGGGAGGCCCCTACGAGCAGTACTTC,CASHPLPGGPYEQYF
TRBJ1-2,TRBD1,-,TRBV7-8,TGTGCCAGCAGCTTAGTAGGGACAGTCTATGGCTACACCTTC,CASSLVGTVYGYTF
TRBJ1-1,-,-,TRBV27,TGTGCCAGCAGTTTACCTGGACAAATAGAAGCTTTCTTT,CASSLPGQIEAFF
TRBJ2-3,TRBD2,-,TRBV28,TGTGCCAGCAGTTCCCCCCCGTTGGCTAGCGGGAGGACAGATACGCAGTATTTT,CASSSPPLASGRTDTQYF
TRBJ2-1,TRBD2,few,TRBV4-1,TGCGCCAGCAGCCAATTCCGGGGAGGGCTCAATGAGCAGTTCTTC,CASSQFRGGLNEQFF
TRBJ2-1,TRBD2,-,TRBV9,TGTGCCAGCAGCGTAGTGGCTAGCGGGAGAACCTCCTACAATGAGCAGTTCTTC,CASSVVASGRTSYNEQFF
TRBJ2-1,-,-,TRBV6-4,TGTGCCAGCAGTGACCCAGGGGCATCCTACAATGAGCAGTTCTTC,CASSDPGASYNEQFF
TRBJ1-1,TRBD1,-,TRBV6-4,TGTGCCAGCAGTGTGGAAGAGGGGGCAAACACTGAAGCTTTCTTT,CASSVEEGANTEAFF
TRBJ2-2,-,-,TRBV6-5,TGTGCCAGCAGGAACCGGGTGGCCGGGGAGCTGTTTTTT,CASRNRVAGELFF
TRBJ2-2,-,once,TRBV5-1,TGCGCCACCTACGGGACTTTTGCGAACACCGGGGAGCTGTTTTTT,CATYGTFANTGELFF
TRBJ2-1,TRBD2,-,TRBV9,TGTGCCAGCAGCCTCCGGGGGGACTCCTACAATGAGCAGTTCTTC,CASSLRGDSYNEQFF
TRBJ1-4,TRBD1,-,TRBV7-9,TGTGCCAGCAGCCGAGGGGGCGGAGAAAAACTGTTTTTT,CASSRGGGEKLFF
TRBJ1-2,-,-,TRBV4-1,TGCGCCAGCAGCCAAGTCCAATTAACAGGGTCGAGCGGCTACACCTTC,CASSQVQLTGSSGYTF
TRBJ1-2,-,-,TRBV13,TGTGCCAGCAGCTCCCGAAACAGGGTGGGAGGCTACACCTTC,CASSSRNRVGGYTF
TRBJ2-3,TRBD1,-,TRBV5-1,TGCGCCAGCAGCTTGGCCTCCGGACAGGTTGGTAGAGATACGCAGTATTTT,CASSLASGQVGRDTQYF
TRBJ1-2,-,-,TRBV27,TGTGCCAGCAGTTCCCTCAGCGGCATCTATGGCTACACCTTC,CASSSLSGIYGYTF
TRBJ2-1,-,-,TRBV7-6,TGTGCCAGCAGCTCCCAGGGGCGCGACGAGTTCTTC,CASSSQGRDEFF
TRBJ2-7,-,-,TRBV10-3,TGTGCCATCAGACCCGGGACTGTTGGCGAGCAGTACTTC,CAIRPGTVGEQYF
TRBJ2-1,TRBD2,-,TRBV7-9,TGTGCCAGCAGCTTAGGCGGGGGAAGTTCGGGGAGGGAGCAGTTCTTC,CASSLGGGSSGREQFF
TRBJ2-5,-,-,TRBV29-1,TGCAGCGTTGAAGATCCTCTATTGCGTCTCGGGGGAGCCGAGACCCAGTACTTC,CSVEDPLLRLGGAETQYF